Included here is one T cell receptor beta chain sequence, with context. This entry belongs to a study of technical replicates of blood from a handful of donors. The CDR3 consists of 16 residues. Trimming took 0 bases from V and 7 from J, leaving 16 bases between them. The germline V gene has CDR1 MNHNS and CDR2 SASEGT. The data were produced by immunoSEQ multiplex PCR, yet TCRdb's version contains in-frame clones alone and is incomplete. The data show approximately 60,000 clones, around 87% seen once. This receptor was identified in a human donor in good health. Some clones in this sample may be carry-over from other donors' samples. The sample comprised PBMCs. The chain joins TRBV6-1 to TRBJ1-5; a possible D gene is TRBD1 (5 bases). The CDR3 loop is CASSEAVAGLGQPQHF. CDR3 sequence (DNA): TGTGCCAGCAGTGAAGCGGTCGCGGGGCTGGGACAGCCCCAGCATTTT.